These 8 T cell receptor beta chains came from one sample sequenced in a study of tumor-infiltrating lymphocytes in localized non-small cell lung cancer. Some clones are missing from TCRdb's copy, which holds only in-frame ones; the method was immunoSEQ multiplex PCR. The sample comprises about 8,900 clones, 68% of which are singletons, and approximately 9.8% rests with the top ten. The sequenced sample was uninvolved lung tissue not adjacent to the tumor. The receptors were gathered from a human donor with non-small cell lung cancer.

In this sample, this clone turned up a few times. This CDR3 reads CSVGGRDTEAFF. The DNA for the CDR3 is TGCAGCGTTGGCGGCAGGGACACTGAAGCTTTCTTT. The chain recombines TRBV29-1 with TRBJ1-1; maybe TRBD1 (5 bases). CDR3 size: 12 residues. Germline V gene lookup returns CDR1 SQVTM and CDR2 ANQGSEA. V lost 4 bases to trimming and J lost 3 bases, with 9 bases between them.

The V gene is TRBV9, the J gene TRBJ2-7; D not certain. With 0 bases removed from V and 4 bases from J, the gap between germline ends came to 11 bases. From germline, CDR1 is SGDLS and CDR2 YYNGEE. The CDR3 covers 14 residues. The CDR3 bases are TGTGCCAGCAGCGTAGATGGCGCCTTTTACGAGCAGTACTTC. It is translated as CASSVDGAFYEQYF.

This clone came up a few times. This chain uses TRBV6-6 with TRBJ1-5; no reliable D call. Trimming stripped 2 bases from V and 6 bases from J, with 8 bases between. The CDR3 totals 13 residues. Germline CDR1 and CDR2: MNHNY and SVGAGI (reference sequence). CDR3 amino acids: CASSYAESQPQHF. CDR3 nucleotide sequence: TGTGCCAGCAGTTACGCAGAAAGTCAGCCCCAGCATTTT.

The chain employs TRBV7-9 and TRBJ2-1; no reliable D call. This CDR3 region has 15 residues. The germline gives CDR1 SEHNR, CDR2 FQNEAQ (reference sequence). V lost 5 bases and J 8 bases, leaving 19 bases between the germline ends. CDR3 amino acids: CASSPLASTPHEQFF. The CDR3 DNA reads TGTGCCAGCAGCCCCCTCGCGTCCACCCCCCATGAGCAGTTCTTC.

CDR3 residues: CASSLTWGETQYF. The CDR3 DNA sequence: TGCGCCAGCAGCCTTACTTGGGGAGAGACCCAGTACTTC. The V call is TRBV4-1, the J call TRBJ2-5; unclear D gene. This CDR3 region has 13 residues. V gave up 4 bases and J gave up 4 bases, with 10 bases separating them. Germline CDR1 and CDR2: MGHRA and YSYEKL.

Here the CDR3 reads CASRLEADTQYF. The CDR3 nucleotides are TGCGCCAGCAGGCTCGAGGCAGATACGCAGTATTTT. V usage is TRBV5-1 and J usage is TRBJ2-3; D not resolved. CDR1 and CDR2 from the germline V gene are SGHRS and YFSETQ. The CDR3 runs 12 residues. V dropped 5 bases and J dropped 4 bases, with 8 bases sitting between them.

CDR3 nucleotide sequence: TGTGCCAGCAGCGAAGGACTAGCGGGAGTCGGTCCTTACAATGAGCAGTTCTTC. It codes for CASSEGLAGVGPYNEQFF. V and J are TRBV7-9 and TRBJ2-1; 13 bases are a match to TRBD2. Germline V lookup: CDR1 SEHNR, CDR2 FQNEAQ (reference sequence). J lost 4 bases, V lost 5 bases, and 11 bases had no gene match. The CDR3 runs to 18 residues.

This clone was seen once. J is TRBJ2-7 and V is TRBV9; D remains ambiguous. The CDR3 spans 12 residues. V was clipped by 3 bases and J by 4 bases, with 8 bases between them. Germline V CDR1 and CDR2: SGDLS, YYNGEE. The CDR3 here is CASSGKRYEQYF. The DNA for the CDR3 is TGTGCCAGCAGCGGCAAACGTTACGAGCAGTACTTC.